This passage covers 7 T cell receptor beta chains from one sample sequenced in a study of T cell responses to AZD1222 COVID-19 vaccine. Sequencing was performed with immunoSEQ multiplex PCR; in TCRdb, only in-frame clones are kept and a portion is missing. The table includes roughly 90,000 clones, roughly nine tenths detected once. The sample consisted of peripheral blood, taken 28 days after the second AZD1222 dose. Every receptor here comes from an adult who received the AZD1222 COVID-19 vaccine.

The chain combines TRBV5-1 with TRBJ1-1, with D possibly matching TRBD1 (5 bases). This CDR3 has 13 residues. Germline V gene sequence: CDR1 SGHRS, CDR2 YFSETQ. Trimming removed 5 bases from V and 1 base from J, with 9 bases in between. This CDR3 reads CASRPGGNTEAFF. In nucleotides, the CDR3 is TGCGCCAGCAGACCGGGGGGGAACACTGAAGCTTTCTTT. Drawing the rest from reference TRBV5-1 and TRBJ1-1, the complete variable domain is KAGVTQTPRYLIKTRGQQVTLSCSPISGHRSVSWYQQTPGQGLQFLFEYFSETQRNKGNFPGRFSGRQFSNSRSEMNVSTLELGDSALYLCASRPGGNTEAFFGQGTRLTVV.

The sample holds a few counts of this clone. This chain uses TRBV6-4 with TRBJ1-5; weak D call: TRBD1 (5 bases). This CDR3 is built from 13 residues. CDR1 MRHNA and CDR2 SNTAGT come from the germline V gene. Trimming stripped 3 bases from V and 4 bases from J, with 7 bases between. Here the CDR3 DNA reads TGTGCCAGCAGTGAGACAGAAAATCAGCCCCAGCATTTT. This encodes CASSETENQPQHF.

V and J are TRBV2 and TRBJ2-1; D is tentatively TRBD1 or TRBD2 (6 bases each). Per germline, CDR1 SNHLY and CDR2 FYNNEI. Trimming pared 6 bases from V and 6 bases from J, leaving 18 bases between. CDR3 size: 15 residues. CDR3 bases: TGTGCCAGCAGGCTCCGGGGGCTCCAGGGCAATGAGCAGTTCTTC. It specifies CASRLRGLQGNEQFF.

This clone was recorded a few times. The chain couples TRBV4-3 to TRBJ1-5, with 7 bases matching TRBD1. The CDR3 loop spans 20 amino acids. Germline V gives CDR1 LGHNA, CDR2 YSLEER. The V segment lost 3 bases and the J segment 0 bases; nucleotides outside the gene matches: 17. Here the CDR3 DNA reads TGCGCCAGCAGCCACCCCGGGACAGCGCAACTCACTCATAGCAATCAGCCCCAGCATTTT. The encoded protein is CASSHPGTAQLTHSNQPQHF.

This rearrangement joins TRBV6-5 to TRBJ1-2; 7 bases are a match to TRBD1. The V and J ends lost 4 bases and 4 bases, in that order; junction bases with no gene match: 9. Germline V gives CDR1 MNHEY, CDR2 SVGAGI. The CDR3 extends over 15 amino acids. CDR3 nucleotide sequence: TGTGCCAGCAGTTTTGGACAGGATTTTCTCTATGGCTACACCTTC. It codes for CASSFGQDFLYGYTF.

This sequence joins TRBV5-4 and TRBJ1-1; D ambiguous. The length of the CDR3 is 12 residues. The germline V and J ends were trimmed by 1 base and 8 bases, with 9 bases remaining between them. CDR1 and CDR2 from the germline V gene are SGHNT and YYREEE (reference sequence). The CDR3 reads CASSLNSQEAFF. The CDR3 DNA reads TGTGCCAGCAGCTTGAATTCTCAAGAAGCTTTCTTT.

This rearrangement joins TRBV6-6 to TRBJ2-5, with D maybe TRBD2 (6 bases). Per germline, CDR1 MNHNY and CDR2 SVGAGI (reference sequence). The V and J ends lost 4 bases and 7 bases respectively, with 19 bases between them. CDR3 length: 15 residues. CDR3 coding DNA: TGTGCCAGCAGTTCACAGACTCGCGGGGCGCGGACCCAGTACTTC. Protein product: CASSSQTRGARTQYF.